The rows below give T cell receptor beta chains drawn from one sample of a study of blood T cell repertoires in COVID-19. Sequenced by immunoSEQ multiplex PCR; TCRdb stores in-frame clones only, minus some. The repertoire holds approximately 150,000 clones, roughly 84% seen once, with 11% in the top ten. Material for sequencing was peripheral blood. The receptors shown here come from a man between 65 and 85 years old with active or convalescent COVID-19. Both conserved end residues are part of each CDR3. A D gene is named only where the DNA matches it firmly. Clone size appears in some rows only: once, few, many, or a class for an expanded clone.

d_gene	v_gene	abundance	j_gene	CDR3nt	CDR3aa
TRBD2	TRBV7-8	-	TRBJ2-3	TGTGCCAGCAGCTTAGAACTAGCGGGAAGGGGAGATACGCAGTATTTT	CASSLELAGRGDTQYF
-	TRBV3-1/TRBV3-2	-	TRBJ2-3	TGTGCCAGCAGCCAAGAAGGCGCGCACAGCTCCGATACGCAGTATTTT	CASSQEGAHSSDTQYF
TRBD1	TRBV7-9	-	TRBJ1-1	TGTGCCAGCAGCTTCGGGACAGGGGGCAACACTGAAGCTTTCTTT	CASSFGTGGNTEAFF
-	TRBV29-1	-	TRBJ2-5	TGCAGCGGTGCGACTCACCCTGGGGAGACCCAGTACTTC	CSGATHPGETQYF
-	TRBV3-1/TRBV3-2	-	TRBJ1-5	TGTGCCAGCAGCCAAGTTGTGGGGCCGAATCAGCCCCAGCATTTT	CASSQVVGPNQPQHF
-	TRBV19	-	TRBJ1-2	TGTGCCAGTAGGTTTGCCCAGACTAACTATGGCTACACCTTC	CASRFAQTNYGYTF
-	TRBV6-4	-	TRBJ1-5	TGTGCCAGCAGTGAGCAGGGTGATCAGCCCCAGCATTTT	CASSEQGDQPQHF
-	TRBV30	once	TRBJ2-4	TGTGCCTGGAGTGTACGTCGGGGGATTCAGTACTTC	CAWSVRRGIQYF
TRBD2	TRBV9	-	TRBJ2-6	TGTGCCAGCAGCGTAGAAGCGGGGCCCGGGGCCAACGTCCTGACTTTC	CASSVEAGPGANVLTF
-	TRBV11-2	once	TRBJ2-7	TGTGCCAGCAGCATACCTGCCCGGGGTCACGAGCAGTACTTC	CASSIPARGHEQYF
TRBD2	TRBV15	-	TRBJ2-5	TGTGCCACCAGCAGAGATTACTTAGCGGGGGGGAAAGAAGAGACCCAGTACTTC	CATSRDYLAGGKEETQYF
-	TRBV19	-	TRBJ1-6	TGTGCCAGTAGGGATAACTTACCGGGTGTTAATTCACCCCTCCACTTT	CASRDNLPGVNSPLHF
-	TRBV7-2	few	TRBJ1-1	TGTGCCAGCAGTGAAAGACAGGCACTGGAGGCTTTCTTT	CASSERQALEAFF
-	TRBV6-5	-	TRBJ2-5	TGTGCCAGCAGTCGTCGGACAGAGTACCAAGAGACCCAGTACTTC	CASSRRTEYQETQYF
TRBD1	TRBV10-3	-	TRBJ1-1	TGTGCCATCAGTAGCCCAGGGGGAGGGAACACTGAAGCTTTCTTT	CAISSPGGGNTEAFF
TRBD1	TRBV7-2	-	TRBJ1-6	TGTGCCAGCAGCTTACTACCAGGGGGCTATAATTCACCCCTCCACTTT	CASSLLPGGYNSPLHF
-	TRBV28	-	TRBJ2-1	TGTGCCAGCCATACTTTTAATGAGCAGTTCTTC	CASHTFNEQFF
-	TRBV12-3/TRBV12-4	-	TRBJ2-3	TGTGCCAGCAGTTTACAGAGCACAGATACGCAGTATTTT	CASSLQSTDTQYF
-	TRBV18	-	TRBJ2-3	TGTGCCAGCTCCCCTACGATGGATACGCAGTATTTT	CASSPTMDTQYF
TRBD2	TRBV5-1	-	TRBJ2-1	TGCGCCAGCAGCCCTACTCTCCTCGGACTAGCCTTACTATACAATGAGCAGTTCTTC	CASSPTLLGLALLYNEQFF
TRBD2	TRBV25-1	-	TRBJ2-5	TGTGCCAGCAGTGATCCAGCTAGCGGGAGGTCCCAGTACTTC	CASSDPASGRSQYF
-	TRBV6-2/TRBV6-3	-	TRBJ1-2	TGTGCCAGCAGTTGGGCAGGGGTGTCGAACTATGGCTACACCTTC	CASSWAGVSNYGYTF
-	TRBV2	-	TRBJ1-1	TGTGCCAGCAGGGCGAGGGAGACGAACACTGAAGCTTTCTTT	CASRARETNTEAFF
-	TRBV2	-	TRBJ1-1	TGTGCCAGCAGCACTGTCAGGACTGAAGCTTTCTTT	CASSTVRTEAFF
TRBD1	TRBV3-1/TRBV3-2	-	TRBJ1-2	TGTGCCAGCAGCCCAGGGGGTAACTATGGCTACACCTTC	CASSPGGNYGYTF
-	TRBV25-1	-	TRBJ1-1	TGTGCCAGCAGTGAGGGGGGACGGTGGAACACTGAAGCTTTCTTT	CASSEGGRWNTEAFF
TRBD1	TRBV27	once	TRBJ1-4	TGTGCCAGCAGTCGTCGGGACAGGGGGGCAACTAATGAAAAACTGTTTTTT	CASSRRDRGATNEKLFF
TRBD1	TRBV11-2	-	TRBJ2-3	TGTGCCAGCAGCTGGCGACCCGGACAGGGTATAACAGATACGCAGTATTTT	CASSWRPGQGITDTQYF
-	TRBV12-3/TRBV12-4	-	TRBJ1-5	TGTGCCAGCAGCTGGACAGGCAATCAGCCCCAGCATTTT	CASSWTGNQPQHF
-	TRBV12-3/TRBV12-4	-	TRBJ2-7	TGTGCCAGCCGAGGTCCGAAGTACTTC	CASRGPKYF
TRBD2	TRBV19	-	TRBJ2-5	TGTGCCAGTAGGTCGACTAGCTGGGAGACCCAGTACTTC	CASRSTSWETQYF
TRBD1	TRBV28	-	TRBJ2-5	TGTGCCAGCAGAACCACCGGGACAGGGGGGGGAGAGACCCAGTACTTC	CASRTTGTGGGETQYF
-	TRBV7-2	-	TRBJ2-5	TGTGCCAGCAGCTTACAGTCTCAACAAGAGACCCAGTACTTC	CASSLQSQQETQYF
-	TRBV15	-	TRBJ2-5	TGTGCCACCAGCAGAGATCCTAGTCAAGAGACCCAGTACTTC	CATSRDPSQETQYF
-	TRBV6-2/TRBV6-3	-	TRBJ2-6	TGTGCCAGCAGCAGCCCCCGCGGGCCTGGGGCCAACGTCCTGACTTTC	CASSSPRGPGANVLTF
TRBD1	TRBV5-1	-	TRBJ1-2	TGCGCCAGCAGCTCCAACCCTGGACAGGGGTGGGGCTATGGCTACACCTTC	CASSSNPGQGWGYGYTF
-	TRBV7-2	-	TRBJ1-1	TGTGCCAGCAGCCTAAATCAGGTAATGAACACTGAAGCTTTCTTT	CASSLNQVMNTEAFF
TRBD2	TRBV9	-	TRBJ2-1	TGTGCCAGCAGCAGAGGCCTAGCGGGAGGTCTTAATGAGCAGTTCTTC	CASSRGLAGGLNEQFF
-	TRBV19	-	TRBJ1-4	TGTGCCAGTAGGCCGCACAGGTCGGGTAATGAAAAACTGTTTTTT	CASRPHRSGNEKLFF
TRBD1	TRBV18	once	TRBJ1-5	TGTGCCAGCTCGTTGACAGGGGGTCAGCCCCAGCATTTT	CASSLTGGQPQHF
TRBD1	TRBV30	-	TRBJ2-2	TGTGCCTGGAGGGAACAGGGGGCCGGGGAGCTGTTTTTT	CAWREQGAGELFF
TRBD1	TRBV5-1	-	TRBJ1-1	TGCGCCAGCAGCGGGGGACAGGGGAGGATCGGAGCTTTCTTT	CASSGGQGRIGAFF
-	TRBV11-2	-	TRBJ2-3	TGTGCCAGCAGCTTACTGGCTAGCAGAGGCACAGATACGCAGTATTTT	CASSLLASRGTDTQYF
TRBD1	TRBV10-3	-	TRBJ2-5	TGTGCCATCAGTTCGACAGGGGGAAAGACCCAGTACTTC	CAISSTGGKTQYF
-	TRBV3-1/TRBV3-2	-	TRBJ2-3	TGTGCCAGCAGCCGGGACCTGGGGGGTGTAGGGTACACAGATACGCAGTATTTT	CASSRDLGGVGYTDTQYF
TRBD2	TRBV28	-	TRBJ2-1	TGTGCCAGCAAAGGACTAGCGGGGATGCGGTCCTACAATGAGCAGTTCTTC	CASKGLAGMRSYNEQFF